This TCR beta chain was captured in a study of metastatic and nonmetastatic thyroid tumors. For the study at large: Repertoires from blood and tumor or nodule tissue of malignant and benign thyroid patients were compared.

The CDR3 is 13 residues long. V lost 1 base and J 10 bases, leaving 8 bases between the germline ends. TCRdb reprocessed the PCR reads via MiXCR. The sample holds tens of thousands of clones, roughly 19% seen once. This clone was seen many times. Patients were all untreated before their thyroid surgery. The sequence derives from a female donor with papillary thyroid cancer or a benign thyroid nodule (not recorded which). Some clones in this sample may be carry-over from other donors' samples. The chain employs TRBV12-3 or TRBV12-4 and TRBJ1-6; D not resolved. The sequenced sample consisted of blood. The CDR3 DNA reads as TGTGCCAGCAGTTTAGAGGTCCGCTCACCCCTCCACTTT. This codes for CASSLEVRSPLHF.